What follows are 15 T cell receptor beta chains derived from one specimen sequenced in a study of beta chain features in type 1 diabetes. The isolated RNA, all of it, was reverse transcribed, so expressed TCRB transcripts were what got sequenced. Repertoires were generated with immunoSEQ multiplex PCR, while TCRdb's copy carries only in-frame clones and drops some. The data contain hundreds of thousands of clones, about a sixth of them singletons. The sample comprised naive CD4+ T cells from blood. Receptors were obtained from a man younger than 30 in good health.

This clone was observed a handful of times. V gene TRBV7-2 combines with J gene TRBJ2-3; the D is unclear. Per the germline V gene, CDR1 is SGHTA and CDR2 is FQGNSA. The CDR3 is 15 residues long. The V and J ends lost 4 bases and 6 bases respectively, with 17 bases between them. The CDR3 region has the DNA TGTGCCAGCAGCTATGACTCTCTACGACTCGATACGCAGTATTTT. Translating it yields CASSYDSLRLDTQYF.

The V gene is TRBV5-6, the J gene TRBJ1-5; the match to TRBD1 covers 7 bases. CDR1 and CDR2 (germline): SGHDT, YYEEEE. V was pared by 4 bases and J by 5 bases, with 6 bases of the junction left unmatched. The CDR3 is made up of 14 amino acids. The CDR3 protein is CASSPRTGYQPQHF. The DNA for the CDR3 is TGTGCCAGCAGCCCACGGACAGGCTATCAGCCCCAGCATTTT.

The chain combines TRBV4-1 with TRBJ1-1; a possible D gene is TRBD1 (5 bases). Germline-derived CDR1 and CDR2 are MGHRA and YSYEKL. V shed 4 bases and J shed 1 base, with 16 bases lying between them. The CDR3 extends over 16 amino acids. The CDR3 DNA sequence: TGCGCCAGCAGCCGAGACAGCCTTATTACGAACACTGAAGCTTTCTTT. The encoded protein is CASSRDSLITNTEAFF.

This chain uses TRBV21-1 with TRBJ1-6; the table's D call, TRBD1, has no DNA check behind it. TRBV21-1 is shown as a pseudogene. The CDR3 totals 16 residues. The CDR3 DNA is TGTGCCAGCAGCAAAGAGTGGACAGGCTATAATTCACCCCTCCACTTT. It translates to CASSKEWTGYNSPLHF.

Only a few counts were recorded for this clone. This specimen includes other DNA sequences encoding the same CDR3. This chain links TRBV28 with TRBJ1-2; no firm D call. The CDR3 consists of 12 residues. In germline, CDR1 is MDHEN, CDR2 SYDVKM. The ends were cut back, 3 bases at V and 3 bases at J, with 5 bases in the middle. Written as DNA, the CDR3 is TGTGCCAGCAGTTTGGTGGACTATGGCTACACCTTC. Residues: CASSLVDYGYTF.

This clone was detected a few times. V and J are TRBV4-2 and TRBJ2-5, with D possibly TRBD1 on 5 matching bases. Germline V gene sequence: CDR1 LGHNA, CDR2 YNFKEQ. Deletions cut 1 base from V and 0 bases from J, with 9 bases between. This CDR3 spans 15 amino acids. For the CDR3, the DNA is TGTGCCAGCAGCCAAGGCGCGGACAACCAAGAGACCCAGTACTTC. Translating it yields CASSQGADNQETQYF.

The V gene is TRBV9, the J gene TRBJ2-7; 8 positions match TRBD1. The CDR3 runs 17 residues. V gave up 0 bases and J gave up 3 bases; unmatched junction bases: 11. Germline CDR1 and CDR2: SGDLS and YYNGEE. Here the CDR3 DNA reads TGTGCCAGCAGCGTAGTACGAGACAGGGGAAAGGGCTACGAGCAGTACTTC. Amino acids: CASSVVRDRGKGYEQYF.

This rearrangement joins TRBV7-2 to TRBJ2-5; D may be TRBD1 or TRBD2 (5 bases each). The tail of the sequence fits TRBJ2-7 better, so the J call may be wrong. The length of the CDR3 is 14 residues. Germline V lookup: CDR1 SGHTA, CDR2 FQGNSA. The CDR3 nucleotides are TGTGCCACCCGCTCGGGGCGGAGCTCCTACGAGCAGTACTTC. Amino acid sequence: CATRSGRSSYEQYF.

This clone was counted between two and nine times. V gene TRBV6-6 combines with J gene TRBJ2-1; D uncertain. Trimming removed 6 bases from V and 4 bases from J, with 7 bases in between. The germline CDR1 and CDR2 sequences are MNHNY and SVGAGI (reference sequence). This CDR3 is built from 12 residues. The CDR3 bases are TGTGCCAGCAGCCTCGGATACAATGAGCAGTTCTTC. It yields the protein CASSLGYNEQFF.

This clone was observed a few times. J is TRBJ2-7 and V is TRBV27; D perhaps matches TRBD1 (5 bases). There are 14 residues in the CDR3. CDR1 is MNHEY, CDR2 SMNVEV, per germline (reference sequence). V was clipped by 2 bases and J by 0 bases, with 8 bases between them. The CDR3 here is CASSLKGNSYEQYF. In DNA form, the CDR3 reads TGTGCCAGCAGTTTAAAGGGGAACTCCTACGAGCAGTACTTC.

The rearrangement links TRBV6-7 to TRBJ2-2; TRBD1 agrees at 9 bases. TRBV6-7 is an ORF, with its function uncertain. CDR3 length: 17 amino acids. Unmatched junction bases numbered 8, after V lost 6 bases and J lost 0 bases. CDR3 region: CASSTRGQGPNTGELFF. The CDR3 DNA is TGTGCCAGCAGCACTCGCGGACAGGGGCCGAACACCGGGGAGCTGTTTTTT.

The chain joins TRBV7-2 to TRBJ1-5, with D unresolved. The CDR3 length is 15 residues. Trimming stripped 1 base from V and 5 bases from J, with 12 bases between. Germline lookup yields CDR1 SGHTA and CDR2 FQGNSA. In nucleotides, the CDR3 is TGTGCCAGCAGCTTAGGCACGGGGAGGCATCAGCCCCAGCATTTT. Residues: CASSLGTGRHQPQHF.

The chain uses TRBV4-3 and TRBJ2-3; 10 bases are a match to TRBD2. Germline trimming cut 2 bases from V and 5 bases from J; bases unmatched to any gene: 10. Per the germline V gene, CDR1 is LGHNA and CDR2 is YSLEER. The CDR3 has 17 residues. CDR3 DNA: TGCGCCAGCAGCCAACTCTCTAGCGGGAGTGTTGGAGATACGCAGTATTTT. Translation: CASSQLSSGSVGDTQYF.

This clone was seen more than once but under ten times. The chain uses TRBV6-5 and TRBJ1-5, with unresolved D. With 6 bases removed from V and 0 bases from J, the gap between germline ends came to 12 bases. The CDR3 totals 15 residues. The V gene's germline CDR1 is MNHEY and CDR2 SVGAGI. The CDR3 sequence: CASRPRTGSNQPQHF. CDR3 coding DNA: TGTGCCAGCAGGCCGAGGACGGGTAGCAATCAGCCCCAGCATTTT.

This clone was observed a few times. J is TRBJ2-5 and V is TRBV5-6, with D tentatively TRBD1 or TRBD2 (6 bases each). This CDR3 contains 16 residues. Trimming left V 0 bases short and J 5 bases short, with 17 bases between. Germline CDR1 SGHDT, CDR2 YYEEEE. The CDR3 region is CASSLEMGGARETQYF. Here the CDR3 DNA reads TGTGCCAGCAGCTTGGAGATGGGGGGCGCCCGTGAGACCCAGTACTTC. Based on the CDR3 plus reference TRBV5-6 and TRBJ2-5, the full variable domain is DAGVTQSPTHLIKTRGQQVTLRCSPKSGHDTVSWYQQALGQGPQFIFQYYEEEERQRGNFPDRFSGHQFPNYSSELNVNALLLGDSALYLCASSLEMGGARETQYFGPGTRLLVL.